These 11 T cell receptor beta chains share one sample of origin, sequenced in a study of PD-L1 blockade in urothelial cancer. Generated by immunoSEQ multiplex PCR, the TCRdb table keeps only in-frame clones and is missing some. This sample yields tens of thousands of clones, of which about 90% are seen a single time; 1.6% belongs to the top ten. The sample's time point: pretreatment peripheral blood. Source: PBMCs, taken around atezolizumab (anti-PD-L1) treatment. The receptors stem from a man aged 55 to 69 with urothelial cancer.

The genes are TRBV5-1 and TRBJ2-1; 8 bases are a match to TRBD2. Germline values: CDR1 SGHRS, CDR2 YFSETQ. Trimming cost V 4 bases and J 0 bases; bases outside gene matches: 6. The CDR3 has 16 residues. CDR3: CASSPGGGRSYNEQFF. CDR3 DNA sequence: TGCGCCAGCAGCCCCGGGGGGGGGCGCTCCTACAATGAGCAGTTCTTC. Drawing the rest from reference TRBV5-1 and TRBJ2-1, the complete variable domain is KAGVTQTPRYLIKTRGQQVTLSCSPISGHRSVSWYQQTPGQGLQFLFEYFSETQRNKGNFPGRFSGRQFSNSRSEMNVSTLELGDSALYLCASSPGGGRSYNEQFFGPGTRLTVL.

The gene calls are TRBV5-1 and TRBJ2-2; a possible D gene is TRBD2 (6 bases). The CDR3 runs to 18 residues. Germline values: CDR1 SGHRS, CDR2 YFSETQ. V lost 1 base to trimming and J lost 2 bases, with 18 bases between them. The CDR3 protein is CASSLFGISSGNTGELFF. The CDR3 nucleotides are TGCGCCAGCAGCTTGTTCGGTATAAGTAGCGGAAACACCGGGGAGCTGTTTTTT.

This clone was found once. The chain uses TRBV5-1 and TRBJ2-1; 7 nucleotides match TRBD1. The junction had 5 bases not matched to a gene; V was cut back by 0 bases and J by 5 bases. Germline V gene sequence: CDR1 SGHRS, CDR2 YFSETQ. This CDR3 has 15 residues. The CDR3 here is CASSLEGGAHNEQFF. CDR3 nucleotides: TGCGCCAGCAGCTTGGAAGGGGGCGCGCACAATGAGCAGTTCTTC.

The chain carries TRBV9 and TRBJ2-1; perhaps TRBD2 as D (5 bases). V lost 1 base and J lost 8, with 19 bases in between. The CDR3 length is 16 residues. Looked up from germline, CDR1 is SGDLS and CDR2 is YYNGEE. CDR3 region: CASSVSPQVTRDEQFF. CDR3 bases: TGTGCCAGCAGCGTAAGTCCCCAGGTAACTAGGGATGAGCAGTTCTTC. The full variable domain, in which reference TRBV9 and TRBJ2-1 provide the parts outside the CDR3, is DSGVTQTPKHLITATGQRVTLRCSPRSGDLSVYWYQQSLDQGLQFLIQYYNGEERAKGNILERFSAQQFPDLHSELNLSSLELGDSALYFCASSVSPQVTRDEQFFGPGTRLTVL.

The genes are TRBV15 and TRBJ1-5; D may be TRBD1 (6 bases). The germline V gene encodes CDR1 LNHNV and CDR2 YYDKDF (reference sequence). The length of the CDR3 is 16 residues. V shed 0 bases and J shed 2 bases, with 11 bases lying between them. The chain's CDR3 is CATSRDVSGGNQPQHF. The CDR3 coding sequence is TGTGCCACCAGCAGAGATGTTTCAGGGGGCAATCAGCCCCAGCATTTT.

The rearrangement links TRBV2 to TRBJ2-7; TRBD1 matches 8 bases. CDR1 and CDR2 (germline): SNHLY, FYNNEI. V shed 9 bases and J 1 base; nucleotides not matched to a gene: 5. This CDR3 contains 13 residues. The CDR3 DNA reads TGTGCCAGGAGAAGGACAGGGTCCTACGAGCAGTACTTC. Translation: CARRRTGSYEQYF.

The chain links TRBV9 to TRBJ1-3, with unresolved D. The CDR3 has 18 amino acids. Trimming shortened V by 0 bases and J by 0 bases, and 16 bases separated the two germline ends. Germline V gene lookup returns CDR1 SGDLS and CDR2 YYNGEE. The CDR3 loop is CASSVDEVKSFSGNTIYF. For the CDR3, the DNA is TGTGCCAGCAGCGTAGACGAGGTGAAAAGTTTCTCTGGAAACACCATATATTTT.

The CDR3 sequence: CASSQSSGSSYEQYF. CDR3 nucleotide sequence: TGCGCCAGCAGCCAGTCTAGCGGGAGCTCCTACGAGCAGTACTTC. The chain combines TRBV4-1 with TRBJ2-7, with TRBD2 matching over 10 bases. V gave up 3 bases and J gave up 0 bases; unmatched junction bases: 2. The CDR3 is 15 amino acids. Germline V gene data show CDR1 as MGHRA and CDR2 as YSYEKL.

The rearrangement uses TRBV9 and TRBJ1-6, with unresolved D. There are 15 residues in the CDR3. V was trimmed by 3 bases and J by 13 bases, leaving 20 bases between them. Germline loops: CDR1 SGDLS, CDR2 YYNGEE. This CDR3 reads CASSAGVLTKGPLHF. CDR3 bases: TGTGCCAGCAGCGCCGGGGTGCTGACGAAAGGCCCCCTCCACTTT.

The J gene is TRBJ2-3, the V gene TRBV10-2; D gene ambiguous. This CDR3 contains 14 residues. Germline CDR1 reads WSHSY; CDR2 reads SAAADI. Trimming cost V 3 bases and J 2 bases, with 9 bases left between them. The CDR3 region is CASSEGRLTDTQYF. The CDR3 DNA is TGCGCCAGCAGTGAAGGCAGACTCACAGATACGCAGTATTTT.

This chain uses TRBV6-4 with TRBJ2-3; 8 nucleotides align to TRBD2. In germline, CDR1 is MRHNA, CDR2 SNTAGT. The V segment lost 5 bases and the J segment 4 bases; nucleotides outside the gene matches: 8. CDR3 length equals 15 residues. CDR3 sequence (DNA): TGTGCCAGCAGTCCTCAGCGGGAGAGGGCAGATACGCAGTATTTT. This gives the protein CASSPQRERADTQYF.